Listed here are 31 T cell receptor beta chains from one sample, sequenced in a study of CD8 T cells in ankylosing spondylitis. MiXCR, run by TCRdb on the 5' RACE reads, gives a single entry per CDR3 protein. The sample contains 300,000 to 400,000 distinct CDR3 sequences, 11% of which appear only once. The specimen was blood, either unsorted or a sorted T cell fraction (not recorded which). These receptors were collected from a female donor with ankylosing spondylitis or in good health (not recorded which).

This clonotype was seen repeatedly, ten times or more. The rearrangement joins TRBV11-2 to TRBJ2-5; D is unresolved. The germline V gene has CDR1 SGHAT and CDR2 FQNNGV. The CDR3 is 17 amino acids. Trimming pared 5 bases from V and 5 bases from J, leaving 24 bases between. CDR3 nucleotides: TGTGCCAGCAGCCAGGCGAGCGTGATCACTTATGGGGAGACCCAGTACTTC. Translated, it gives CASSQASVITYGETQYF.

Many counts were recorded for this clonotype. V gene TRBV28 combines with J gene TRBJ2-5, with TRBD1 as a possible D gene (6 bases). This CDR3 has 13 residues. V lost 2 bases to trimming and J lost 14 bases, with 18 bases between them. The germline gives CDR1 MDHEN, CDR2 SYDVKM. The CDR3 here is CASSLIARQAAYF. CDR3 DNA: TGTGCCAGCAGTTTAATTGCCCGACAGGCTGCATACTTC.

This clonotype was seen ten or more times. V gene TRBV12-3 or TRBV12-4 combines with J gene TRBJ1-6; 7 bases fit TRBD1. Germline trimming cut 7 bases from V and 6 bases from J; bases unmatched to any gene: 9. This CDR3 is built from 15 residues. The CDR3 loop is CASTRGQPTNSPLHF. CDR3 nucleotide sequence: TGTGCCAGCACCAGGGGACAGCCAACTAATTCACCCCTCCACTTT.

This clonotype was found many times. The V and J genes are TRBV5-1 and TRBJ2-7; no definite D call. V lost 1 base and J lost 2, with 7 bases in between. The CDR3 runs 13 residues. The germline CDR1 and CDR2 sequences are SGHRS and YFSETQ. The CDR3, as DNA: TGCGCCAGCAGCTTGACGTCCCCCTACGAGCAGTACTTC. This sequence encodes CASSLTSPYEQYF.

CDR3 sequence (DNA): TGTGCCAGCAGCCCCAGGGTTTCGGGGGGAAACACCATATATTTT. As protein: CASSPRVSGGNTIYF. This sequence joins TRBV5-5 and TRBJ1-3, with D perhaps TRBD1 (5 bases). V lost 4 bases and J lost 4, with 15 bases in between. The CDR3 totals 15 residues. Germline assignment: CDR1 SGHKS and CDR2 YYEKEE (reference sequence). The variable domain in full, with the rest retrieved from reference TRBV5-5 and TRBJ1-3, is DAGVTQSPTHLIKTRGQQVTLRCSPISGHKSVSWYQQVLGQGPQFIFQYYEKEERGRGNFPDRFSARQFPNYSSELNVNALLLGDSALYLCASSPRVSGGNTIYFGEGSWLTVV.

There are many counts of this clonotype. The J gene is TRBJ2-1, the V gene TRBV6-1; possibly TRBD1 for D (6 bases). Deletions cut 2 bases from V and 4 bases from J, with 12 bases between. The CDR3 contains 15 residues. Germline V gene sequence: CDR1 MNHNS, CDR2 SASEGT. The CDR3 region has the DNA TGTGCCAGCAGTGAATGGGAAGGACAGTACAATGAGCAGTTCTTC. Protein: CASSEWEGQYNEQFF.

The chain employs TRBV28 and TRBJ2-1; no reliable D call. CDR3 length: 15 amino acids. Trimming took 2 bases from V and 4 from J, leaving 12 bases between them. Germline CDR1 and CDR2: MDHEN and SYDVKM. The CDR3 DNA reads TGTGCCAGCAGTTTAGTCGACCGGGTATACAATGAGCAGTTCTTC. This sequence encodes CASSLVDRVYNEQFF.

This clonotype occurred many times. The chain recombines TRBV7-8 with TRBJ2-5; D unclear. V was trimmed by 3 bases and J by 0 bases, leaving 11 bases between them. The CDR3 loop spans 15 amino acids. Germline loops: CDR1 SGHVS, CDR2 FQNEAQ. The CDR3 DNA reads TGTGCCAGCAGCTTTGTATTGGCTCACCAAGAGACCCAGTACTTC. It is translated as CASSFVLAHQETQYF.

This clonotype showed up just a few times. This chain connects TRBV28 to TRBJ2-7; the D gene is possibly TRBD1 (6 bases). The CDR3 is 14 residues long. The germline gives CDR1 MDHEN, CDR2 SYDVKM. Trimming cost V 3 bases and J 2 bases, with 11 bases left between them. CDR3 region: CASSFQGSPYEQYF. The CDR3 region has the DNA TGTGCCAGCAGTTTTCAGGGGTCCCCCTACGAGCAGTACTTC.

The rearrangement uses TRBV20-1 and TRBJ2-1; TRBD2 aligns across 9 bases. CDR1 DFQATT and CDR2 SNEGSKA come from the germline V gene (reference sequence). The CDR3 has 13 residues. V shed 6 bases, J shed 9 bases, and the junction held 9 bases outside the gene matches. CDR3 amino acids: CSAVPAGGGEQFF. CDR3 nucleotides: TGCAGTGCGGTTCCGGCGGGAGGGGGTGAGCAGTTCTTC.

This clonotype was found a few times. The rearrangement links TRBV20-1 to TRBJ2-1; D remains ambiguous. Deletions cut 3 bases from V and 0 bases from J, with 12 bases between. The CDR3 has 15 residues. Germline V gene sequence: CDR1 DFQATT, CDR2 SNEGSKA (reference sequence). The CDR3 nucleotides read TGCAGTGCTAGGGCTGGCCAGAGCTCCTACAATGAGCAGTTCTTC. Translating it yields CSARAGQSSYNEQFF.

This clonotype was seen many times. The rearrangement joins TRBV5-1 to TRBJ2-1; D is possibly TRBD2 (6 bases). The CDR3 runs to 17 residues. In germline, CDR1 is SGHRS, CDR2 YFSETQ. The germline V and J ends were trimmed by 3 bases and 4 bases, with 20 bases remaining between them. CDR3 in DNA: TGCGCCAGCAGCTCCTGGAGCGGGCCCCCCCGTTACAATGAGCAGTTCTTC. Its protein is CASSSWSGPPRYNEQFF.

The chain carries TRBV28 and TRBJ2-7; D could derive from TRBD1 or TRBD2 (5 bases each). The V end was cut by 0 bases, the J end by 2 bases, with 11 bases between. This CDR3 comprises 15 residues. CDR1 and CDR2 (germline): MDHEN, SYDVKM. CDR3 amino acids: CASSLWGDPPYEQYF. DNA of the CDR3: TGTGCCAGCAGTTTATGGGGGGACCCTCCCTACGAGCAGTACTTC. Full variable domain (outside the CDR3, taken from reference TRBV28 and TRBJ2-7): DVKVTQSSRYLVKRTGEKVFLECVQDMDHENMFWYRQDPGLGLRLIYFSYDVKMKEKGDIPEGYSVSREKKERFSLILESASTNQTSMYLCASSLWGDPPYEQYFGPGTRLTVT.

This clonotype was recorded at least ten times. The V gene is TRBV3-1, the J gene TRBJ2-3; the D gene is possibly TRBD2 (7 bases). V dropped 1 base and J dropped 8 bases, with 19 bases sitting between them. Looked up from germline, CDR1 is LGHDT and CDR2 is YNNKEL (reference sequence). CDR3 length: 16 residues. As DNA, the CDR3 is TGTGCCAGCAGCCAAGTTTGGGGGGGCGAATTAGGTACGCAGTATTTT. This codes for CASSQVWGGELGTQYF.

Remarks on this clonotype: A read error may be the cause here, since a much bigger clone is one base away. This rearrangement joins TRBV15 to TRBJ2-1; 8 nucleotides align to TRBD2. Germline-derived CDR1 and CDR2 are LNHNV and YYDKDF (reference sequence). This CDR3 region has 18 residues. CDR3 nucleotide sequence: TGTGTCACCAGCAGAGTGTCAAGCGGGAGAGGTTTTAGCAATGAGCAGTTCTTC. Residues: CVTSRVSSGRGFSNEQFF.

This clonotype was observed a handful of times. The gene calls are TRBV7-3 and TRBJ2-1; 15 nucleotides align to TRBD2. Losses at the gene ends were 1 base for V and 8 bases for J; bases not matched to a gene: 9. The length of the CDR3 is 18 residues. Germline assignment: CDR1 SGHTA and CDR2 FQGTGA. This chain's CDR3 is CASSLRAPGLAGGDEQFF. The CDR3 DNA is TGTGCCAGCAGCTTAAGGGCCCCGGGACTAGCGGGGGGAGATGAGCAGTTCTTC.

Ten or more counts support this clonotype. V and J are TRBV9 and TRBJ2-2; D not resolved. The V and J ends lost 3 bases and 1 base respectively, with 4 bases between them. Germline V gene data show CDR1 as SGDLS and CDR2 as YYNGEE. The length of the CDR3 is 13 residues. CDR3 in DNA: TGTGCCAGCAGCGCAGGGAACACCGGGGAGCTGTTTTTT. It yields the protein CASSAGNTGELFF.

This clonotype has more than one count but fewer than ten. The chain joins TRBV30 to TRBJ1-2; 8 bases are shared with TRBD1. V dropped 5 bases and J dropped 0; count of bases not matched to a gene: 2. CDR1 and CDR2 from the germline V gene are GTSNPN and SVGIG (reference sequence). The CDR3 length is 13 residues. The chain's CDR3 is CAWLGQANYGYTF. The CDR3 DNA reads TGTGCCTGGCTGGGACAGGCTAACTATGGCTACACCTTC.

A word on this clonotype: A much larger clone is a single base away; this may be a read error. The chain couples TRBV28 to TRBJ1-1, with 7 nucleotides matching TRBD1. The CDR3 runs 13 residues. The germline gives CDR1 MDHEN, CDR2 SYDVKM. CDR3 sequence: CASSLEGATEASF. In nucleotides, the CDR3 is TGTGCCAGCAGTTTGGAGGGGGCCACTGAAGCTTCCTTT. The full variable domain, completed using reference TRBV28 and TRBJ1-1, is DVKVTQSSRYLVKRTGEKVFLECVQDMDHENMFWYRQDPGLGLRLIYFSYDVKMKEKGDIPEGYSVSREKKERFSLILESASTNQTSMYLCASSLEGATEASFGQGTRLTVV.

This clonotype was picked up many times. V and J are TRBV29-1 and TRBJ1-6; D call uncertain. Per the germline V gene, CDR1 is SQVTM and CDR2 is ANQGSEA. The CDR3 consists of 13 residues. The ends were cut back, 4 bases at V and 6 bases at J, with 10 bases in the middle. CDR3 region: CSVADASNSPLHF. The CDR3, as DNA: TGCAGCGTTGCAGATGCGAGTAATTCACCCCTCCACTTT.

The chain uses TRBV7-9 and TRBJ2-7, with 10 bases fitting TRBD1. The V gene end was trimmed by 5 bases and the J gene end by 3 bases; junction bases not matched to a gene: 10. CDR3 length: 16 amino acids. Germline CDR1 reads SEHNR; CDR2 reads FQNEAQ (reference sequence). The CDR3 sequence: CASSPPTGQGDYEQYF. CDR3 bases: TGTGCCAGCAGCCCCCCGACCGGACAGGGGGACTACGAGCAGTACTTC.

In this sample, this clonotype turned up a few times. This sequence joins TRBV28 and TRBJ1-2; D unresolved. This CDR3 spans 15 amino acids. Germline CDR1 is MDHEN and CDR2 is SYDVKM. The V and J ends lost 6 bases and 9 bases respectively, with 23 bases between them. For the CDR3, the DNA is TGTGCCAGCAGCCCTCGGGTTGAGGCCAGGAGAAGCTACACCTTC. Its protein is CASSPRVEARRSYTF.

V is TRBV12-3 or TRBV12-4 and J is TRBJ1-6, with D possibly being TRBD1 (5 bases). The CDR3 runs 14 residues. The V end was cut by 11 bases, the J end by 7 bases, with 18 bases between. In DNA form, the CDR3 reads TGTGCCTCTCACCTTGGGGGTCGGAATTCACCCCTCCACTTT. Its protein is CASHLGGRNSPLHF.

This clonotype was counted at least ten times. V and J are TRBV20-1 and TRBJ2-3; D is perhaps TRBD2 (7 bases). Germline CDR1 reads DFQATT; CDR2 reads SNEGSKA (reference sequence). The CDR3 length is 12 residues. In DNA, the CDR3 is TGCAGAGGGGGGGCCGATACAGATACGCAGTATTTT. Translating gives CRGGADTDTQYF.

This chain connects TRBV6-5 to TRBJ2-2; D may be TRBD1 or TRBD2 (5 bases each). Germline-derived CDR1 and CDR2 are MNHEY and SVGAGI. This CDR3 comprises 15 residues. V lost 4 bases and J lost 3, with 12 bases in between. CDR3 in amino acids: CASSSQGPDTGELFF. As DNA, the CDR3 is TGTGCCAGCAGTTCCCAGGGACCGGACACCGGGGAGCTGTTTTTT.

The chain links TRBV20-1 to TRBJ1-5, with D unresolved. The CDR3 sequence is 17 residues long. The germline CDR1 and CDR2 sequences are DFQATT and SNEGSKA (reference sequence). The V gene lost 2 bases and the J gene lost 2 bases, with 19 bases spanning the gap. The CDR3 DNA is TGCAGTGCTAGAAACGACCGACACTCCGGGGGCAATCAGCCCCAGCATTTT. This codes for CSARNDRHSGGNQPQHF.

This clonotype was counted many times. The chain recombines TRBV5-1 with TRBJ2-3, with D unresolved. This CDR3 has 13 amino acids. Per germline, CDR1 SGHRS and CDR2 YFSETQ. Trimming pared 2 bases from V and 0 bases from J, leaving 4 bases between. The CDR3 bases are TGCGCCAGCAGCTTCCTAAGCACAGATACGCAGTATTTT. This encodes CASSFLSTDTQYF.

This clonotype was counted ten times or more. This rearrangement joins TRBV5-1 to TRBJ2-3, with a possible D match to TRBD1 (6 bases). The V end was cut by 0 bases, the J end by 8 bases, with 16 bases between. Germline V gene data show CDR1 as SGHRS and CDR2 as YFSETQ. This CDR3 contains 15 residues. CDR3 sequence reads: CASSLGFEGVATQYF. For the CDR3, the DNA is TGCGCCAGCAGCTTGGGGTTTGAGGGGGTGGCTACGCAGTATTTT.

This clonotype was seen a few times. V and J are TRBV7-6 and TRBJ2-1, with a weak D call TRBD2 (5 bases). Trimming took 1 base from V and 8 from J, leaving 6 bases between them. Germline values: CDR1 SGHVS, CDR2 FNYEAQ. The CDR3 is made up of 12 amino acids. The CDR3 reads CASSLGGHEQFF. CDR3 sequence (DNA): TGTGCCAGCAGCTTAGGAGGGCATGAGCAGTTCTTC.

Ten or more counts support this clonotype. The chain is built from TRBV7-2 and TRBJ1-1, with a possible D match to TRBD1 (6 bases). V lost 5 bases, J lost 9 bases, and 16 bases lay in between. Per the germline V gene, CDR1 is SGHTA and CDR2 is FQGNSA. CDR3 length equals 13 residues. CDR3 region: CASSPDSPAKAFF. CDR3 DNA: TGTGCCAGCAGCCCGGACAGTCCGGCAAAAGCTTTCTTT.

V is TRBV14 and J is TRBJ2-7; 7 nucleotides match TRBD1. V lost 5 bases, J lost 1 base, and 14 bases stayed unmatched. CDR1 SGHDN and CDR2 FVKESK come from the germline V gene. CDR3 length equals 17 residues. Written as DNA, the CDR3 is TGTGCCAGCAGCTTTACAGGGGCAGGTTATCCATCCTACGAGCAGTACTTC. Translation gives CASSFTGAGYPSYEQYF.